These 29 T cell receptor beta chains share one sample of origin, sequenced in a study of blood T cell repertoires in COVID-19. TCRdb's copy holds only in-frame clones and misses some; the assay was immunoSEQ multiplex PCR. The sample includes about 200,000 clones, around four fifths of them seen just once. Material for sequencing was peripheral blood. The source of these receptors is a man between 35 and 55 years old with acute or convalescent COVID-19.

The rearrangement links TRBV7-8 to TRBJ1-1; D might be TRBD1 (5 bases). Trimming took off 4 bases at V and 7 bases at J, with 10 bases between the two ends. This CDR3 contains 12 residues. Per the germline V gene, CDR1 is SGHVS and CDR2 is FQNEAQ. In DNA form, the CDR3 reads TGTGCCAGCAGCTATAGGACATTTGAAGCTTTCTTT. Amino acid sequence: CASSYRTFEAFF.

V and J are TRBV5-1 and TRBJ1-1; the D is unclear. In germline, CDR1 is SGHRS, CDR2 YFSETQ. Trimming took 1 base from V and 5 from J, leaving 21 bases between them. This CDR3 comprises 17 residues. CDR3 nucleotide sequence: TGCGCCAGCAGCTTGACGGGTCTGTCGGGAGCTAGGACTGAAGCTTTCTTT. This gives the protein CASSLTGLSGARTEAFF.

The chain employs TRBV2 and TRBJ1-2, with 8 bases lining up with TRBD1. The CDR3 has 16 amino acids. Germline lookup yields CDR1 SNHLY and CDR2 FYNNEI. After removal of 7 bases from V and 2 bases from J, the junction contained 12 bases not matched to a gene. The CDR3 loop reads CASTFTSGGHNYGYTF. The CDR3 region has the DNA TGTGCCAGCACCTTCACATCAGGGGGCCACAACTATGGCTACACCTTC.

CDR3 sequence (DNA): TGCAGTGCTAGTTACCCGCGGGACTCCTACGAGCAGTACTTC. Encoded protein: CSASYPRDSYEQYF. The genes are TRBV20-1 and TRBJ2-7; the D gene is possibly TRBD2 (6 bases). The germline CDR1 and CDR2 sequences are DFQATT and SNEGSKA (reference sequence). Trimming shortened V by 3 bases and J by 0 bases, and 12 bases separated the two germline ends. The CDR3 length is 14 residues.

CDR3 in amino acids: CASSLQSSTDTQYF. The CDR3 bases are TGCGCCAGCAGCCTGCAGTCTAGCACAGATACGCAGTATTTT. The V call is TRBV5-1, the J call TRBJ2-3; D is uncertain. The V gene's germline CDR1 is SGHRS and CDR2 YFSETQ. Trimming pared 4 bases from V and 0 bases from J, leaving 9 bases between. There are 14 residues in the CDR3.

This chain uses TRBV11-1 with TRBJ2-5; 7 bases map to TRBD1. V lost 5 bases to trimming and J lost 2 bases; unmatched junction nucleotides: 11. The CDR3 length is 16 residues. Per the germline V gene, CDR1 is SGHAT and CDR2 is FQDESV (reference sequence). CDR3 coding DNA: TGTGCCAGCAGCCGGGACAGCAGGATGACACAAGAGACCCAGTACTTC. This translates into CASSRDSRMTQETQYF.

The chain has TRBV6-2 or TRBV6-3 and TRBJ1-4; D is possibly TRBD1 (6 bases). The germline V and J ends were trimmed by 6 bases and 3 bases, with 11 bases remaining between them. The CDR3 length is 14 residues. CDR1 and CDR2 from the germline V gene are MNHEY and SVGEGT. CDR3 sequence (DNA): TGTGCCAGCAGGTACGGGACACCTAATGAAAAACTGTTTTTT. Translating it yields CASRYGTPNEKLFF.

CDR3 residues: CASTANTEAFF. CDR3 coding DNA: TGTGCCAGTACAGCGAACACTGAAGCTTTCTTT. The rearrangement uses TRBV10-3 and TRBJ1-1, with D hard to call. The V gene lost 10 bases and the J gene lost 1 base, with 7 bases spanning the gap. The CDR3 loop spans 11 amino acids. The germline CDR1 and CDR2 sequences are ENHRY and SYGVKD.

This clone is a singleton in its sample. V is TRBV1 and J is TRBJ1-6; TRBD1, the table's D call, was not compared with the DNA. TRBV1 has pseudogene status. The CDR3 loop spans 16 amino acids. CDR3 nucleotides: TGCACCAGCAGCCAAGATCGCGGACAGTTGAATTCACCCCTCCACTTT. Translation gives CTSSQDRGQLNSPLHF.

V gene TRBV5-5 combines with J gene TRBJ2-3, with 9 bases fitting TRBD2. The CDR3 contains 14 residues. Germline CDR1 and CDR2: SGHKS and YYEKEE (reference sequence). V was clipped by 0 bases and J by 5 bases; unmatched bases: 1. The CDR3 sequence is CASSLVAGEDTQYF. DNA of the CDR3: TGTGCCAGCAGCTTGGTAGCGGGGGAAGATACGCAGTATTTT.

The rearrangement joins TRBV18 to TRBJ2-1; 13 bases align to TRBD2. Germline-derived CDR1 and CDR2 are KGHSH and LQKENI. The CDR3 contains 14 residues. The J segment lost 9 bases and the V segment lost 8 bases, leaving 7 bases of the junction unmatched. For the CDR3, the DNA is TGTGCCAGCCTACTAGCGGGAGGGCCAATTGAGCAGTTCTTC. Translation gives CASLLAGGPIEQFF.

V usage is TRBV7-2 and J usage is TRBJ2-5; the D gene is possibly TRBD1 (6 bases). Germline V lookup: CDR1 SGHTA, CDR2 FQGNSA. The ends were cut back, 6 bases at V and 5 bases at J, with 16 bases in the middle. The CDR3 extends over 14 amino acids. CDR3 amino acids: CASRFGRTGETQYF. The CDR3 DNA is TGTGCCAGCAGATTCGGACGCACAGGGGAGACCCAGTACTTC.

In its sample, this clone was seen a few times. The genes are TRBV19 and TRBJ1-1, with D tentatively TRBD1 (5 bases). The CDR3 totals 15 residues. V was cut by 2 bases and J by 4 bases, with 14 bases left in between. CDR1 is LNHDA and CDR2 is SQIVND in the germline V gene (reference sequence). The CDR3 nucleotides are TGTGCCAGTAGTATAAGGGACTACCAGATCACTGAAGCTTTCTTT. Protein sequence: CASSIRDYQITEAFF.

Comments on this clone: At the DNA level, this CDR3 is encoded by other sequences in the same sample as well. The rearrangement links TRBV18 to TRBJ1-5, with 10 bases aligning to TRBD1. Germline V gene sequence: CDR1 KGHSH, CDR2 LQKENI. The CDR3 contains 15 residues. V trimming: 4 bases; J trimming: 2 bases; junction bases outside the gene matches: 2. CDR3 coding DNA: TGTGCCAGCTCACTAGGGACAGGGGGCAATCAGCCCCAGCATTTT. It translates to CASSLGTGGNQPQHF.

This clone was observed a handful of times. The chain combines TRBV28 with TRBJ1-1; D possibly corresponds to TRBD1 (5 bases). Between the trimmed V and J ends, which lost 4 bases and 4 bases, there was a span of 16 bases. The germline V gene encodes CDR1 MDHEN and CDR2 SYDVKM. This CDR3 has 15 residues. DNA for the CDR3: TGTGCCAGCAGTTCCCCGGCAGGGCTTTCCACTGAAGCTTTCTTT. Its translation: CASSSPAGLSTEAFF.

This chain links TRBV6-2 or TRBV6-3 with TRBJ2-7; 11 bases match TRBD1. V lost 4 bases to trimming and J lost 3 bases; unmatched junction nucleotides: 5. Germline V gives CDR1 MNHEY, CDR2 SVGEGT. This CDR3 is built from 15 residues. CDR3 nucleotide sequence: TGTGCCAGCAGTTCTCCCGGGACAGGGGGCTACGAGCAGTACTTC. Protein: CASSSPGTGGYEQYF.

The DNA of the CDR3 is TGTGCCACCAGCAGATCCCGATTATCTAGCACTAGCACAGATACGCAGTATTTT. Translated: CATSRSRLSSTSTDTQYF. The genes are TRBV15 and TRBJ2-3; D perhaps matches TRBD2 (5 bases). V was cut by 2 bases and J by 0 bases, with 18 bases left in between. This CDR3 contains 18 residues. Germline V lookup: CDR1 LNHNV, CDR2 YYDKDF (reference sequence). The variable domain in full, completed from reference TRBV15 and TRBJ2-3, reads DAMVIQNPRYQVTQFGKPVTLSCSQTLNHNVMYWYQQKSSQAPKLLFHYYDKDFNNEADTPDNFQSRRPNTSFCFLDIRSPGLGDTAMYLCATSRSRLSSTSTDTQYFGPGTRLTVL.

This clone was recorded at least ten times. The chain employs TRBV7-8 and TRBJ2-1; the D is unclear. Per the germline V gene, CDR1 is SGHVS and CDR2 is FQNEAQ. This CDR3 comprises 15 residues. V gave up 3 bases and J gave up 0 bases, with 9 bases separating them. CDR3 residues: CASSFLSNSYNEQFF. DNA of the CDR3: TGTGCCAGCAGCTTTTTGTCTAACTCCTACAATGAGCAGTTCTTC. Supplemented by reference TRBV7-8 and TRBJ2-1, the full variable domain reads GAGVSQSPRYKVAKRGQDVALRCDPISGHVSLFWYQQALGQGPEFLTYFQNEAQLDKSGLPSDRFFAERPEGSVSTLKIQRTQQEDSAVYLCASSFLSNSYNEQFFGPGTRLTVL.

In nucleotides, the CDR3 is TGTGCCAGCAGCTTAGCGGGACAGAATAATGAAAAACTGTTTTTT. The encoded protein is CASSLAGQNNEKLFF. The rearrangement joins TRBV7-2 to TRBJ1-4, with TRBD1 matching 7 bases. CDR1 SGHTA and CDR2 FQGNSA come from the germline V gene. V was pared by 0 bases and J by 4 bases, with 2 bases of the junction left unmatched. This CDR3 is 15 amino acids long.

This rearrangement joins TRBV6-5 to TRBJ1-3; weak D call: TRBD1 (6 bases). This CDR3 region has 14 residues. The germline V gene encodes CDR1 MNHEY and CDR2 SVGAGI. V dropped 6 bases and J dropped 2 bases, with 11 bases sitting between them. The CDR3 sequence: CASSSGTPGNTIYF. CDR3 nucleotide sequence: TGTGCCAGCAGCTCCGGGACACCTGGAAACACCATATATTTT.

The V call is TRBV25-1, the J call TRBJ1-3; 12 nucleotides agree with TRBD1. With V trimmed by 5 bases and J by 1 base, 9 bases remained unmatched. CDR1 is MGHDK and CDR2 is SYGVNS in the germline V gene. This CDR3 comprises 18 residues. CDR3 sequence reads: CASSKAPGQGASGNTIYF. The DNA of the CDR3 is TGTGCCAGCAGTAAAGCGCCGGGACAGGGGGCGTCTGGAAACACCATATATTTT.

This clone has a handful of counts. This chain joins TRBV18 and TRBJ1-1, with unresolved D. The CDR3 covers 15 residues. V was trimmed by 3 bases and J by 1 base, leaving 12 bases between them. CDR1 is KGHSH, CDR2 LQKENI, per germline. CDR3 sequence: CASSPLSGRNTEAFF. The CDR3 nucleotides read TGTGCCAGCTCACCTTTGTCCGGGAGGAACACTGAAGCTTTCTTT.

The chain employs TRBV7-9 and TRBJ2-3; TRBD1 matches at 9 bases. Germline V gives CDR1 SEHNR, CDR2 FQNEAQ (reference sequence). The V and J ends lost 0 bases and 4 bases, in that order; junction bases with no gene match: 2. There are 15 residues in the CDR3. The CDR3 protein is CASSLARTGADTQYF. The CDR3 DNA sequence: TGTGCCAGCAGCTTAGCTCGGACAGGGGCAGATACGCAGTATTTT.

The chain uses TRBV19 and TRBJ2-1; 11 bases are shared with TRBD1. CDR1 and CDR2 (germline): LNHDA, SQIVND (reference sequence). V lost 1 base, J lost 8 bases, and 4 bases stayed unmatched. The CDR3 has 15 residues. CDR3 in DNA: TGTGCCAGTAGTATAGGGACAGGGGGCGACTATGAGCAGTTCTTC. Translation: CASSIGTGGDYEQFF.

The CDR3 is CASSPGQVNTEAFF. For the CDR3, the DNA is TGTGCCAGCAGCCCGGGACAGGTGAACACTGAAGCTTTCTTT. This chain links TRBV6-6 with TRBJ1-1; 8 bases map to TRBD1. V trimming: 6 bases; J trimming: 0 bases; junction bases outside the gene matches: 3. The CDR3 has 14 amino acids. Germline assignment: CDR1 MNHNY and CDR2 SVGAGI (reference sequence).

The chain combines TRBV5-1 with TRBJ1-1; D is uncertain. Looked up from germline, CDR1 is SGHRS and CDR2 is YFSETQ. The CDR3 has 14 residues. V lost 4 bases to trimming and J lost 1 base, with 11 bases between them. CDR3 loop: CASSLKAGNTEAFF. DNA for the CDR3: TGCGCCAGCAGCCTGAAGGCGGGGAACACTGAAGCTTTCTTT.

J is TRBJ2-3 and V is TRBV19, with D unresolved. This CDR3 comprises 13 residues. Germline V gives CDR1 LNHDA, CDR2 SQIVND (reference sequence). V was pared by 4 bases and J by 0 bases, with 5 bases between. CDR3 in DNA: TGTGCCAGTAGTAGCGCCAGCACAGATACGCAGTATTTT. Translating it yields CASSSASTDTQYF.

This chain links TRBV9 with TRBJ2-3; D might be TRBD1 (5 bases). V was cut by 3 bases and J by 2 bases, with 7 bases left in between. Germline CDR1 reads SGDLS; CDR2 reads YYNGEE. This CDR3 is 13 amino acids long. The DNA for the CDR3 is TGTGCCAGCAGCGCACAGGACACAGATACGCAGTATTTT. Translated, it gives CASSAQDTDTQYF.

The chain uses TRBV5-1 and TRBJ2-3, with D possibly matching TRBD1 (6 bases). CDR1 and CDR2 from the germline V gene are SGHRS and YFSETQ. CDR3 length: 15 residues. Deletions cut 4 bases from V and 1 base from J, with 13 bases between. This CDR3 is CASSKDSGRTDTQYF. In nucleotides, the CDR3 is TGCGCCAGCAGCAAGGACAGTGGGCGCACAGATACGCAGTATTTT.